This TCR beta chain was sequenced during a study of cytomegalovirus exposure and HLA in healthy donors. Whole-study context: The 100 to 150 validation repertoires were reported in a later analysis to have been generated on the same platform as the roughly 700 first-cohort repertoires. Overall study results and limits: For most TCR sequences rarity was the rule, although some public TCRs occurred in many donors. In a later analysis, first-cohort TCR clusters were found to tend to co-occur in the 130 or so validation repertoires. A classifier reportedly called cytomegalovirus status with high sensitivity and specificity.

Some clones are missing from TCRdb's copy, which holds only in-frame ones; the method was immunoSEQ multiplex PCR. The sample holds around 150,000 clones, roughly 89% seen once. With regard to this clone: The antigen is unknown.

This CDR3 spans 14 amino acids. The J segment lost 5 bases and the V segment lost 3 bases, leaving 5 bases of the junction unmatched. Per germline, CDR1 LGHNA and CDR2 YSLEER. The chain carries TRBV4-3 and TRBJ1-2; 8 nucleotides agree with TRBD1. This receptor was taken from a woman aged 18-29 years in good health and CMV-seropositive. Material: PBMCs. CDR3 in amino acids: CASSQDRAAYGYTF. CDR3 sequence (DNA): TGCGCCAGCAGCCAGGACAGGGCGGCTTATGGCTACACCTTC.